The T cell receptor (beta chain) described here comes from a study of blood T cell repertoires in COVID-19. Study summary: Nucleic acid was either cDNA or gDNA, and it came from T cells, B-cell-depleted T cells, or PBMCs.

Methods used by the authors: Amplifying reference gene primers gave estimates of nucleated cell counts. Clones were sequenced by immunoSEQ multiplex PCR, and TCRdb holds only the in-frame ones, with some missing. V and J calls and clone size are as listed in that table; D and trimming were resolved from the DNA. The sample lists some 100,000 clones; approximately 90% were seen once. The CDR3 is 15 amino acids. The junction had 9 bases not matched to a gene; V was cut back by 4 bases and J by 4 bases. The germline CDR1 and CDR2 sequences are SGHRS and YFSETQ. The rearrangement links TRBV5-1 to TRBJ2-5, with 8 bases fitting TRBD1. The receptor's source is a man aged 50-60 years with active COVID-19. Source material: peripheral blood. The CDR3 DNA reads as TGCGCCAGCAGCCTCGGACAGGGATCATCAGAGACCCAGTACTTC. Translation: CASSLGQGSSETQYF. Variable domain in full (rest from reference TRBV5-1 and TRBJ2-5): KAGVTQTPRYLIKTRGQQVTLSCSPISGHRSVSWYQQTPGQGLQFLFEYFSETQRNKGNFPGRFSGRQFSNSRSEMNVSTLELGDSALYLCASSLGQGSSETQYFGPGTRLLVL.